The present entry profiles one TCR beta chain with its context. These data come from a study of blood T cell repertoires in COVID-19. CDR3 length equals 15 residues. The ends lost 5 bases at V and 5 bases at J; junction bases unmatched: 8. Looked up from germline, CDR1 is SGHTA and CDR2 is FQGNSA. Method: immunoSEQ multiplex PCR; TCRdb's copy keeps in-frame clones and lacks some. The table records 200,000 to 250,000 clones, 85% to 90% of them present only once. Those enrolled, adults aged roughly 18 to 90 years, came from some 25 US areas. J is TRBJ2-3 and V is TRBV7-2; 9 nucleotides match TRBD2. The receptor's source is a woman in her thirties who had recovered from COVID-19. The sample consisted of PBMCs or T cells enriched from blood (not recorded which). CDR3 sequence reads: CASSPSGGQGDTQYF. CDR3 coding DNA: TGTGCCAGCAGCCCAAGCGGGGGGCAGGGAGATACGCAGTATTTT. The complete variable domain, with remaining parts taken from reference TRBV7-2 and TRBJ2-3, reads GAGVSQSPSNKVTEKGKDVELRCDPISGHTALYWYRQSLGQGLEFLIYFQGNSAPDKSGLPSDRFSAERTGGSVSTLTIQRTQQEDSAVYLCASSPSGGQGDTQYFGPGTRLTVL.